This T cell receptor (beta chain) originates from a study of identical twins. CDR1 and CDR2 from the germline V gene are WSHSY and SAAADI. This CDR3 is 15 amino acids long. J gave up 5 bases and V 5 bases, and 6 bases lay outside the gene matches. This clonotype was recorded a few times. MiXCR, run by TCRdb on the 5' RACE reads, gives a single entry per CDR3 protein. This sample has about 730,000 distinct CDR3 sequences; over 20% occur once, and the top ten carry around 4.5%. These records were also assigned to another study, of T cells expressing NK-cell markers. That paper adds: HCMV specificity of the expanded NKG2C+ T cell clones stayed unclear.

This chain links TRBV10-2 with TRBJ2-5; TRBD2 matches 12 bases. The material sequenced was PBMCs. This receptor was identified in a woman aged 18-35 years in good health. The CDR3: CASSTTLAGGETQYF. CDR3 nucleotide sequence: TGCGCCAGCAGTACGACTCTAGCGGGGGGGGAGACCCAGTACTTC.